The source of this T cell receptor (beta chain) is a study of a mutant IDH1 vaccine in newly diagnosed glioma. As for the study in general: Initiation of the vaccine course occurred 4-6 weeks after radiotherapy alone, or alongside temozolomide cycles. Sex among treated patients split about 62% male, roughly 40% female; mean age was approximately 40 years.

The assay was immunoSEQ multiplex PCR, and TCRdb's table has in-frame clones only and misses some. In the table there are about 35,000 clones, 80% to 90% of which are singletons. Remarks on this clone: No antigen is known for it.

The time point was: week 47, end of study. One vaccine dose held 300 ug of mutant IDH1 20-mer peptide and came with topical imiquimod. Eight vaccinations went to patients in weeks 1, 3, 5, 7, 11, 15, 19, 23. The CDR3 extends over 16 amino acids. Unmatched junction bases numbered 13, after V lost 4 bases and J lost 5 bases. Per the germline V gene, CDR1 is ENHRY and CDR2 is SYGVKD. Study outcomes and limitations: Changes in the top peripheral T cell clonotypes seemingly had no bearing on pseudoprogression.

V gene TRBV10-3 combines with J gene TRBJ2-5; TRBD2 agrees at 7 bases. The clonotype was recovered from a woman in her 30s with glioma. Specimen: PBMCs, collected from a glioma patient whose treatment included an IDH1 peptide vaccine. This CDR3 reads CAISGLGGYNWETQYF. The CDR3, as DNA: TGTGCCATCAGTGGCCTCGGGGGGTACAATTGGGAGACCCAGTACTTC.